Listed below are T cell receptor beta chains from one sample, sequenced in a study of shared clonotypes between healthy human individuals. Repertoires were generated with immunoSEQ multiplex PCR, while TCRdb's copy carries only in-frame clones and drops some. The data contain some 1 million clones, about 75% of them seen just once; the ten biggest clones take up over 1.3%. Sequenced material: memory CD4+ T cells sorted from blood. These receptors originate from a man between 18 and 35 years old in good health. Both conserved end residues are part of each CDR3. A D gene is named only where the DNA matches it firmly. Clone size is not always given. Where it is, it says once, few, many or a class for expanded clones.

TRBD1 | TRBJ2-2 | TRBV27 | NA | TGTGCCAGCAGCCAAACAGGGGTCACCGGGGAGCTGTTTTTT | CASSQTGVTGELFF
TRBD2 | TRBJ2-5 | TRBV15 | NA | TGTGCCACCAGCAGAGACTCTACTAGCGCGGAGACCCAGTACTTC | CATSRDSTSAETQYF
TRBD1 | TRBJ1-3 | TRBV7-9 | NA | TGTGCCAGCAGCTTAGGAGCAGGGGGCTCTGGAAACACCATATATTTT | CASSLGAGGSGNTIYF
NA | TRBJ2-1 | TRBV20-1 | NA | TGCAGTGTATTTGGGCTAGTCTCGCAGTTCTTC | CSVFGLVSQFF
TRBD1 | TRBJ1-3 | TRBV27 | NA | TGTGCCAGCAGTTTGGGGGACAGGGGTAATCCCAGCTCTGGAAACACCATATATTTT | CASSLGDRGNPSSGNTIYF
NA | TRBJ2-1 | TRBV28 | NA | TGTGCCAGCAGTTTGGTTGGCGCGTACAATGAGCAGTTCTTC | CASSLVGAYNEQFF
TRBD2 | TRBJ2-7 | TRBV2 | NA | TGTGCCAGCAGTGGGGGACTAGCGGGAGGCTACGAGCAGTACTTC | CASSGGLAGGYEQYF
NA | TRBJ2-5 | TRBV5-1 | few | TGCGCCAGCAGCCAGGGACCCGGGGTACAAGAGACCCAGTACTTC | CASSQGPGVQETQYF
NA | TRBJ2-1 | TRBV27 | NA | TGTGCCAGCCAGCGAGGCTCCTACAATGAGCAGTTCTTC | CASQRGSYNEQFF
NA | TRBJ2-2 | TRBV6-5 | NA | TGTGCCAGCAGTTACTCTGTGAGGCCCGGGGAGCTGTTTTTT | CASSYSVRPGELFF
NA | TRBJ2-3 | TRBV7-3 | NA | TGTGCCAGCAGCTCCGACTGGGATACGCAGTATTTT | CASSSDWDTQYF
NA | TRBJ2-1 | TRBV5-8 | NA | TGTGCCAGCAGCTTTGATCCTCGGCAAGCGTATGAGCAGTTCTTC | CASSFDPRQAYEQFF
NA | TRBJ2-3 | TRBV19 | NA | TGTGCCAGTAACACCGTGGGGGGTTCAGATACGCAGTATTTT | CASNTVGGSDTQYF
NA | TRBJ2-7 | TRBV5-6 | NA | TGTGCCAGCAGCCTGACCTACTACGAGCAGTACTTC | CASSLTYYEQYF
TRBD2 | TRBJ2-7 | TRBV11-2 | NA | TGTGCCAGCAGCTCGGGGGGACGGCGGGGGAACTACGAGCAGTACTTC | CASSSGGRRGNYEQYF
TRBD1 | TRBJ1-5 | TRBV10-2 | NA | TGCGCCAGCAGCCGACAGGGGTGGGATCAGCCCCAGCATTTT | CASSRQGWDQPQHF
NA | TRBJ1-3 | TRBV19 | NA | TGTGCCAGTAGATCGTTTGGTGAAAACACCATATATTTT | CASRSFGENTIYF
NA | TRBJ2-7 | TRBV14 | NA | TGTGCCAGCAGCCCTAACGGACACTACTACGAGCAGTACTTC | CASSPNGHYYEQYF
NA | TRBJ2-5 | TRBV15 | few | TGTGCCACCAGCTTTCCTGGAGAGACCCAGTACTTC | CATSFPGETQYF
TRBD1 | TRBJ1-5 | TRBV19 | few | TGTGCCAGTAGTACCACGGACAGGGGAACTCAGCCCCAGCATTTT | CASSTTDRGTQPQHF
TRBD1 | TRBJ2-1 | TRBV5-1 | NA | TGCGCCAGCCGAAGGACAGGGACGAATGAGCAGTTCTTC | CASRRTGTNEQFF
TRBD2 | TRBJ2-1 | TRBV11-2 | NA | TGTGCCAGCAGCTTCAAGGGACTAGCGGGGAATAATGAGCAGTTCTTC | CASSFKGLAGNNEQFF
TRBD2 | TRBJ2-1 | TRBV7-3 | many | TGTGCCAGCAGCCCCCTGGCGGGGGGGCAGGATGAGCAGTTCTTC | CASSPLAGGQDEQFF
NA | TRBJ2-2 | TRBV5-1 | NA | TGCGCCAGCAGCTTGGCGGGGCTCAGCCGGGAGCTGTTTTTT | CASSLAGLSRELFF
TRBD1 | TRBJ2-7 | TRBV5-4 | NA | TGTGCCAGCAGCTTGGGCTCTATCCGGGACAGGGGACTCTACGAGCAGTACTTC | CASSLGSIRDRGLYEQYF
TRBD2 | TRBJ2-3 | TRBV7-6 | NA | TGTGCCAGCAGCTTTCGTCTAGCGGGACCCGCCGATACGCAGTATTTT | CASSFRLAGPADTQYF
NA | TRBJ1-1 | TRBV6-1 | NA | TGTGCCAGCGCCCAGGAAATAAAAGCTTTCTTT | CASAQEIKAFF
TRBD2 | TRBJ2-7 | TRBV7-2 | NA | TGTGCCAGCTCGATCGGGGGGAGCAGGTACGAGCAGTACTTC | CASSIGGSRYEQYF
TRBD1 | TRBJ1-2 | TRBV6-5 | NA | TGTGCCAGCAGCTCGGGACAGGGAATCCGAGGTGGCTACACCTTC | CASSSGQGIRGGYTF
TRBD2 | TRBJ2-6 | TRBV2 | NA | TGTGCCAGCAGTGAAGATACCCCGGGGGGCTCTGGGGCCAACGTCCTGACTTTC | CASSEDTPGGSGANVLTF
TRBD1 | TRBJ2-2 | TRBV2 | NA | TGTGCCAGCATCAAAGAGATGGGACAGGTGAACACCGGGGAGCTGTTTTTT | CASIKEMGQVNTGELFF
TRBD2 | TRBJ2-1 | TRBV4-1 | NA | TGCGCCAGCAGCCAAGGGACTAGTTTTTGGAATGAGCAGTTCTTC | CASSQGTSFWNEQFF
TRBD1 | TRBJ2-1 | TRBV5-6 | NA | TGTGCCAGCAGCTTGGCGGGACAGGGGTACAATGAGCAGTTCTTC | CASSLAGQGYNEQFF
TRBD2 | TRBJ2-3 | TRBV29-1 | NA | TGCAGCGTTGTGTCTAGCGGGACTAGCACAGATACGCAGTATTTT | CSVVSSGTSTDTQYF
TRBD1 | TRBJ1-1 | TRBV19 | few | TGTGCCAGTAGTCCAAGGACAGGGGGCTATGGCTCTGGGGCTTTCTTT | CASSPRTGGYGSGAFF
TRBD2 | TRBJ2-3 | TRBV28 | NA | TGTGCCAGCCGGACCGGGGGGGCCATAGCAGATACGCAGTATTTT | CASRTGGAIADTQYF
NA | TRBJ2-1 | TRBV6-1 | NA | TGTGCCAGCACCCCCCAAGGGGGTGAGCAGTTCTTC | CASTPQGGEQFF
NA | TRBJ1-1 | TRBV28 | NA | TGTGCCAGCAGTTTAGCCCGGAGCACTGAAGCTTTCTTT | CASSLARSTEAFF
TRBD1 | TRBJ1-1 | TRBV6-5 | NA | TGTGCCAGCAGTGCGGGACAGGGTTGGCCTGAAGCTTTCTTT | CASSAGQGWPEAFF
NA | TRBJ1-2 | TRBV6-6 | NA | TGTGCCAGCAGACTACAACGGACGGAGGGCGGCTACACCTTC | CASRLQRTEGGYTF
TRBD1 | TRBJ1-2 | TRBV5-6 | NA | TGTGCCAGCAGCTTGGCCAGGGGGACCCTCCCCCTTGGCTACACCTTC | CASSLARGTLPLGYTF
TRBD1 | TRBJ2-7 | TRBV5-6 | many | TGTGCCAGCAGCTTAGGGGGCCCAAGCTCCTACGAGCAGTACTTC | CASSLGGPSSYEQYF
TRBD2 | TRBJ2-7 | TRBV19 | many | TGTGCCAGTAGTATGGGGCTTGGGACTAGCGGGGAGGAGCAGTACTTC | CASSMGLGTSGEEQYF
NA | TRBJ2-7 | TRBV18 | once | TGTGCCAGCTCCCGTGACATGGGGGACGAGCAGTACTTC | CASSRDMGDEQYF
TRBD1 | TRBJ2-3 | TRBV30 | NA | TGTGCCTGGAGTGGAATACAGGGGGCAGATACGCAGTATTTT | CAWSGIQGADTQYF
TRBD1 | TRBJ1-4 | TRBV5-4 | NA | TGTGCCAGCAGCTTAGCCCCACCGGGACAGGGGTCTAATGAAAAACTGTTTTTT | CASSLAPPGQGSNEKLFF
TRBD2 | TRBJ2-3 | TRBV9 | NA | TGTGCCAGCAGCGCTACTAGCGGGAGCGTGGTAGATACGCAGTATTTT | CASSATSGSVVDTQYF